This is a list of T cell receptor beta chains from one sample in a study of shared clonotypes between healthy human individuals. Measured with immunoSEQ multiplex PCR; TCRdb has only the in-frame clones, and not every one. The table includes 600,000 or so clones, 95% to 98% detected once. The sequenced sample was naive CD8+ T cells sorted from blood. These receptors were collected from a man aged 25-45 years in good health. Each CDR3 is given with its conserved first and last residue. Fields, in order: clone size, J gene, CDR3 length, D gene, V gene, CDR3 protein, CDR3 DNA. D genes are given only for firm matches. Size tells how often a clone was seen (once, few, many) or the class of an expanded clone, and some rows leave it out.

size: .; J: TRBJ1-2; length: 14; D: .; V: TRBV7-9; CDR3: CASIQDSQIYGYTF; DNA: TGTGCCAGCATCCAGGACAGCCAAATCTATGGCTACACCTTC
size: .; J: TRBJ2-7; length: 16; D: TRBD1; V: TRBV7-9; CDR3: CASSHLPGQDGYEQYF; DNA: TGTGCCAGCAGCCACCTCCCGGGACAGGATGGGTACGAGCAGTACTTC
size: .; J: TRBJ2-3; length: 16; D: .; V: TRBV7-9; CDR3: CASSPNADRSTDTQYF; DNA: TGTGCCAGCAGCCCGAATGCCGACAGGAGCACAGATACGCAGTATTTT
size: .; J: TRBJ2-7; length: 13; D: TRBD1; V: TRBV10-1; CDR3: CASSGTGFDEQYF; DNA: TGCGCCAGCAGCGGGACAGGGTTTGACGAGCAGTACTTC
size: .; J: TRBJ1-5; length: 13; D: .; V: TRBV7-9; CDR3: CASSLDPYQPQHF; DNA: TGTGCCAGCAGCTTAGATCCTTATCAGCCCCAGCATTTT
size: .; J: TRBJ1-1; length: 14; D: TRBD1; V: TRBV28; CDR3: CASSFRGPLTQAFF; DNA: TGTGCCAGCAGTTTCAGGGGGCCACTCACTCAAGCTTTCTTT
size: .; J: TRBJ1-5; length: 14; D: .; V: TRBV9; CDR3: CASSVGGSNQPQHF; DNA: TGTGCCAGCAGCGTCGGGGGGTCGAATCAGCCCCAGCATTTT
size: .; J: TRBJ1-1; length: 14; D: .; V: TRBV27; CDR3: CASTSRAGHHEAFF; DNA: TGTGCCAGCACCTCTAGGGCCGGACATCATGAAGCTTTCTTT
size: .; J: TRBJ2-7; length: 13; D: .; V: TRBV14; CDR3: CASSQRADYEQYF; DNA: TGTGCCAGCAGCCAAAGGGCAGACTACGAGCAGTACTTC
size: .; J: TRBJ2-3; length: 13; D: .; V: TRBV7-9; CDR3: CASSFRDSDTQYF; DNA: TGTGCCAGCAGCTTCAGGGATTCAGATACGCAGTATTTT
size: .; J: TRBJ2-2; length: 15; D: .; V: TRBV7-9; CDR3: CASSLEGAPTGELFF; DNA: TGTGCCAGCAGCTTGGAGGGGGCGCCCACCGGGGAGCTGTTTTTT
size: once; J: TRBJ2-7; length: 15; D: .; V: TRBV7-9; CDR3: CASSLVQAYPTEQYF; DNA: TGTGCCAGCAGCTTAGTCCAGGCTTATCCCACCGAGCAGTACTTC
size: .; J: TRBJ2-1; length: 16; D: .; V: TRBV10-3; CDR3: CAITDLGTLNQDEQFF; DNA: TGTGCCATCACTGACCTCGGGACCCTCAATCAGGATGAGCAGTTCTTC
size: .; J: TRBJ2-2; length: 14; D: .; V: TRBV7-6; CDR3: CASSWDTSTGELFF; DNA: TGTGCCAGCAGCTGGGACACTAGCACCGGGGAGCTGTTTTTT
size: .; J: TRBJ2-7; length: 16; D: .; V: TRBV27; CDR3: CASSLTWDLATAGEYF; DNA: TGTGCCAGCAGTTTGACCTGGGACTTAGCTACGGCAGGGGAGTACTTC
size: .; J: TRBJ2-1; length: 16; D: .; V: TRBV29-1; CDR3: CSVENPSLITVNEQFF; DNA: TGCAGCGTTGAAAACCCAAGCCTGATAACGGTAAATGAGCAGTTCTTC
size: .; J: TRBJ2-1; length: 15; D: .; V: TRBV6-5; CDR3: CASSYSIGQGLEQFF; DNA: TGTGCCAGCAGTTACTCGATTGGTCAGGGACTTGAGCAGTTCTTC
size: .; J: TRBJ2-2; length: 17; D: .; V: TRBV27; CDR3: CASSFTPPQGSAGELFF; DNA: TGTGCCAGCAGTTTTACCCCTCCGCAGGGATCCGCCGGGGAGCTGTTTTTT
size: .; J: TRBJ2-7; length: 16; D: TRBD2; V: TRBV28; CDR3: CASSYPILAGDSEQYF; DNA: TGTGCCAGCAGTTACCCAATACTAGCGGGAGACTCCGAGCAGTACTTC
size: .; J: TRBJ2-7; length: 16; D: .; V: TRBV27; CDR3: CASSLIGSDSPYEQYF; DNA: TGTGCCAGCAGTTTAATCGGGAGCGACTCCCCCTACGAGCAGTACTTC
size: .; J: TRBJ2-3; length: 18; D: TRBD2; V: TRBV29-1; CDR3: CSVIRLAGGPGSSDTQYF; DNA: TGCAGCGTTATAAGACTAGCGGGAGGGCCCGGGTCTTCAGATACGCAGTATTTT
size: .; J: TRBJ1-1; length: 16; D: .; V: TRBV15; CDR3: CATSRDLVGLNTEAFF; DNA: TGTGCCACCAGCAGAGATCTCGTGGGGCTGAACACTGAAGCTTTCTTT
size: .; J: TRBJ2-7; length: 13; D: TRBD2; V: TRBV2; CDR3: CATLGGRKDEQYF; DNA: TGTGCCACCCTGGGCGGGAGGAAAGACGAGCAGTACTTC
size: .; J: TRBJ2-7; length: 16; D: .; V: TRBV28; CDR3: CASSYGVGGLDYEQYF; DNA: TGTGCCAGCAGTTACGGGGTCGGGGGTCTAGACTACGAGCAGTACTTC
size: .; J: TRBJ1-2; length: 15; D: .; V: TRBV7-9; CDR3: CASRPEEFANYGYTF; DNA: TGTGCCAGCAGACCCGAGGAGTTTGCTAACTATGGCTACACCTTC
size: once; J: TRBJ2-1; length: 14; D: TRBD2; V: TRBV6-6; CDR3: CASNGLAGYNEQFF; DNA: TGTGCCAGCAACGGGCTAGCGGGGTACAATGAGCAGTTCTTC
size: once; J: TRBJ2-7; length: 15; D: TRBD2; V: TRBV7-9; CDR3: CASSSRLAGVYEQYF; DNA: TGTGCCAGCAGCTCCCGACTAGCGGGCGTCTACGAGCAGTACTTC
size: once; J: TRBJ1-1; length: 12; D: .; V: TRBV19; CDR3: CASRVSNSEAFF; DNA: TGTGCCAGTAGGGTTTCGAACTCTGAAGCTTTCTTT
size: .; J: TRBJ2-1; length: 13; D: .; V: TRBV5-1; CDR3: CASRVDSYNEQFF; DNA: TGCGCCAGCAGGGTCGACAGTTACAATGAGCAGTTCTTC
size: once; J: TRBJ1-1; length: 16; D: .; V: TRBV4-1; CDR3: CASSLGDSFMNTEAFF; DNA: TGCGCCAGCAGCCTAGGAGACAGCTTCATGAACACTGAAGCTTTCTTT
size: .; J: TRBJ2-7; length: 16; D: TRBD2; V: TRBV27; CDR3: CASSSGTSGTAYEQYF; DNA: TGTGCCAGCAGTTCCGGGACTAGCGGGACCGCCTACGAGCAGTACTTC
size: .; J: TRBJ2-7; length: 15; D: TRBD2; V: TRBV4-1; CDR3: CASSQERTSAYEQYF; DNA: TGCGCCAGCAGCCAAGAGAGGACTAGCGCTTACGAGCAGTACTTC
size: .; J: TRBJ2-1; length: 12; D: .; V: TRBV6-1; CDR3: CASKLGNNEQFF; DNA: TGTGCCAGCAAGCTGGGGAACAATGAGCAGTTCTTC
size: .; J: TRBJ2-1; length: 19; D: .; V: TRBV5-1; CDR3: CASSSGADHWQQTYNEQFF; DNA: TGCGCCAGCAGCTCGGGCGCGGACCATTGGCAACAGACTTACAATGAGCAGTTCTTC
size: .; J: TRBJ2-7; length: 16; D: .; V: TRBV27; CDR3: CASSSKGAGGSYEQYF; DNA: TGTGCCAGCAGCTCCAAGGGGGCGGGGGGCTCCTACGAGCAGTACTTC
size: .; J: TRBJ2-7; length: 16; D: TRBD2; V: TRBV5-6; CDR3: CASSHIRTSGNYEQYF; DNA: TGTGCCAGCAGCCACATCAGGACTAGCGGGAACTACGAGCAGTACTTC
size: .; J: TRBJ2-3; length: 15; D: TRBD2; V: TRBV11-2; CDR3: CASSFQLADTDTQYF; DNA: TGTGCCAGCAGCTTTCAACTAGCGGACACAGATACGCAGTATTTT
size: .; J: TRBJ2-1; length: 12; D: .; V: TRBV2; CDR3: CASSTRVNEQFF; DNA: TGTGCCAGCAGTACTAGAGTCAATGAGCAGTTCTTC
size: .; J: TRBJ2-7; length: 14; D: .; V: TRBV11-2; CDR3: CASSLRTATYEQYF; DNA: TGTGCCAGCAGCTTAAGGACAGCCACCTACGAGCAGTACTTC
size: .; J: TRBJ2-4; length: 15; D: .; V: TRBV29-1; CDR3: CSAAGWRLAKNIQYF; DNA: TGCAGCGCCGCAGGGTGGCGTCTAGCCAAAAACATTCAGTACTTC
size: .; J: TRBJ1-1; length: 13; D: .; V: TRBV7-9; CDR3: CASSSHRDTEAFF; DNA: TGTGCCAGCAGTTCCCACAGGGACACTGAAGCTTTCTTT
size: .; J: TRBJ2-2; length: 16; D: TRBD2; V: TRBV28; CDR3: CASSPWGREGTGELFF; DNA: TGTGCCAGCAGCCCTTGGGGGAGGGAGGGCACCGGGGAGCTGTTTTTT
size: .; J: TRBJ1-1; length: 15; D: TRBD1; V: TRBV6-5; CDR3: CASSFSQGPFTEAFF; DNA: TGTGCCAGCAGTTTCTCACAGGGGCCTTTCACTGAAGCTTTCTTT
size: .; J: TRBJ2-3; length: 13; D: .; V: TRBV7-9; CDR3: CASSHPAQDTQYF; DNA: TGTGCCAGCAGCCATCCGGCCCAAGATACGCAGTATTTT
size: .; J: TRBJ2-5; length: 14; D: .; V: TRBV7-9; CDR3: CASSPQGSRETQYF; DNA: TGTGCCAGCAGCCCGCAGGGGAGTCGAGAGACCCAGTACTTC
size: .; J: TRBJ1-5; length: 14; D: .; V: TRBV7-9; CDR3: CASSLDRDNQPQHF; DNA: TGTGCCAGCAGCTTAGACAGGGACAATCAGCCCCAGCATTTT